The next 5 T cell receptor beta chains were all read from a single sample in a study of regulatory T cells in long-lasting Graves disease. The sample's time point: newly diagnosed GD, antithyroid drugs for less than 3 months. Preparation of the TCR library used RNA extracted from PBMCs. Both iRepertoire HTBI primers and Arm-PCR of CDR3 regions were used to build the TCR beta libraries. Using its own MiXCR run on the multiplex PCR reads, TCRdb lists one record per CDR3 protein. The profile shows 580,000 or so distinct CDR3 sequences, about 16% of them singletons. These data were also filed under a second study, of T cells in Graves' hyperthyroidism and ophthalmopathy.

The sequenced sample was peripheral blood mononuclear cells (PBMCs), obtained at new diagnosis, from a patient treated with antithyroid drugs. The receptors derive from a young man with Graves disease.

Ten or more counts support this clonotype. V and J are TRBV27 and TRBJ2-7; 8 bases agree with TRBD2. J gave up 3 bases and V 5 bases, and 6 bases lay outside the gene matches. The germline gives CDR1 MNHEY, CDR2 SMNVEV (reference sequence). The CDR3 spans 14 residues. This CDR3 reads CASSPGTRVYEQYF. The CDR3 DNA reads TGTGCCAGCAGTCCCGGGACTAGGGTCTACGAGCAGTACTTC.

A few counts support this clonotype. This rearrangement joins TRBV9 to TRBJ2-7, with D possibly matching TRBD2 (5 bases). V lost 0 bases to trimming and J lost 6 bases, with 13 bases between them. The CDR3 spans 14 residues. Germline V lookup: CDR1 SGDLS, CDR2 YYNGEE. The CDR3 DNA reads as TGTGCCAGCAGCGTAGTGGAGCGGATGAGCGAGCAGTACTTC. Protein product: CASSVVERMSEQYF. Full variable domain (missing parts from reference TRBV9 and TRBJ2-7): DSGVTQTPKHLITATGQRVTLRCSPRSGDLSVYWYQQSLDQGLQFLIQYYNGEERAKGNILERFSAQQFPDLHSELNLSSLELGDSALYFCASSVVERMSEQYFGPGTRLTVT.

This clonotype turned up a few times. The V gene is TRBV12-3 or TRBV12-4, the J gene TRBJ1-2; TRBD1 might be the D (6 bases). V lost 2 bases to trimming and J lost 5 bases, with 12 bases between them. This CDR3 has 14 residues. The DNA of the CDR3 is TGTGCCAGCAGTTTAAAGTCGCAGGGGTATGGCTACACCTTC. Residues: CASSLKSQGYGYTF.

The table lists this clonotype with many counts. The CDR3 loop reads CASRALIRTDTQYF. The CDR3 DNA is TGTGCCAGCAGAGCCTTGATTAGGACAGATACGCAGTATTTT. The rearrangement links TRBV11-2 to TRBJ2-3; D gene ambiguous. CDR3 length: 14 amino acids. Germline V gene lookup returns CDR1 SGHAT and CDR2 FQNNGV. With 6 bases removed from V and 3 bases from J, the gap between germline ends came to 13 bases. The variable domain in full, completed from reference TRBV11-2 and TRBJ2-3, reads EAGVAQSPRYKIIEKRQSVAFWCNPISGHATLYWYQQILGQGPKLLIQFQNNGVVDDSQLPKDRFSAERLKGVDSTLKIQPAKLEDSAVYLCASRALIRTDTQYFGPGTRLTVL.

The V call is TRBV10-3, the J call TRBJ2-1; D unclear. The germline V gene encodes CDR1 ENHRY and CDR2 SYGVKD. Trimming removed 6 bases at V and 0 bases at J, with 9 bases between. This CDR3 spans 14 amino acids. Written as DNA, the CDR3 is TGTGCCATCAGCGGAGCGAGCTCCTACAATGAGCAGTTCTTC. This translates into CAISGASSYNEQFF.